The 10 T cell receptor beta chains below all came from one sample that was sequenced in a study of T cell responses to AZD1222 COVID-19 vaccine. The table came from immunoSEQ multiplex PCR; TCRdb's copy has only in-frame clones and leaves some out. The sample holds 100,000 to 130,000 clones, under 95% seen once. Sequenced here: peripheral blood, sampled on day 0 of AZD1222 vaccination. The receptors stem from an adult in good health.

The chain couples TRBV9 to TRBJ1-1; D is perhaps TRBD1 (5 bases). The CDR3 length is 13 residues. V was clipped by 0 bases and J by 4 bases, with 7 bases between them. The germline gives CDR1 SGDLS, CDR2 YYNGEE. CDR3 amino acids: CASSVDRSTEAFF. The CDR3 coding sequence is TGTGCCAGCAGCGTAGACAGGTCCACTGAAGCTTTCTTT. The full variable domain, in which reference TRBV9 and TRBJ1-1 provide the parts outside the CDR3, is DSGVTQTPKHLITATGQRVTLRCSPRSGDLSVYWYQQSLDQGLQFLIQYYNGEERAKGNILERFSAQQFPDLHSELNLSSLELGDSALYFCASSVDRSTEAFFGQGTRLTVV.

The rearrangement uses TRBV7-8 and TRBJ1-4, with D hard to call. The CDR3 runs 15 residues. Looked up from germline, CDR1 is SGHVS and CDR2 is FQNEAQ. Trimming left V 0 bases short and J 5 bases short, with 10 bases between. CDR3 coding DNA: TGTGCCAGCAGCTTAGCCGGCAGGAGAAATGAAAAACTGTTTTTT. It codes for CASSLAGRRNEKLFF.

The chain employs TRBV3-1 (or the pseudogene TRBV3-2) and TRBJ2-5, with TRBD2 as a possible D gene (7 bases). Deletions cut 4 bases from V and 6 bases from J, with 27 bases between. The germline CDR1 and CDR2 sequences are LGHDT and YNNKEL (reference sequence). The CDR3 consists of 18 residues. The CDR3 DNA reads as TGTGCCAGCAGCCCCAACACAGACAGGACTAGGAGGGGCCAGACCCAGTACTTC. It codes for CASSPNTDRTRRGQTQYF.

This clone was counted once. The chain is built from TRBV19 and TRBJ2-7; no reliable D call. Between the trimmed V and J ends, which lost 5 bases and 2 bases, there was a span of 10 bases. The CDR3 length is 13 residues. The germline V gene encodes CDR1 LNHDA and CDR2 SQIVND (reference sequence). The CDR3 DNA reads as TGTGCCAGTAGTCAATGGCTAGCCTACGAGCAGTACTTC. It yields the protein CASSQWLAYEQYF.

This CDR3 is CASSLANSPLHF. The CDR3 nucleotides are TGTGCCAGCAGCTTGGCCAATTCACCCCTCCACTTT. The chain carries TRBV5-6 and TRBJ1-6, with no clear D. Germline-derived CDR1 and CDR2 are SGHDT and YYEEEE. The CDR3 is made up of 12 amino acids. The V end lost 0 bases, the J end lost 7 bases, and 2 bases lay between the germline ends.

V usage is TRBV9 and J usage is TRBJ2-2; either TRBD1 or TRBD2 may supply D (5 bases each). This CDR3 contains 16 residues. Germline CDR1 reads SGDLS; CDR2 reads YYNGEE. Trimming removed 0 bases from V and 2 bases from J, with 11 bases in between. The CDR3 DNA reads TGTGCCAGCAGCGTAGTGGCAGGGACCAACACCGGGGAGCTGTTTTTT. Amino acids: CASSVVAGTNTGELFF.

The gene calls are TRBV18 and TRBJ2-7; possibly TRBD1 or TRBD2 for D (6 bases each). Germline values: CDR1 KGHSH, CDR2 LQKENI. V lost 3 bases and J 6 bases, leaving 21 bases between the germline ends. CDR3 length: 16 amino acids. The chain's CDR3 is CASSPTGGAGLGEQYF. For the CDR3, the DNA is TGTGCCAGCTCACCGACCGGGGGCGCTGGTTTAGGCGAGCAGTACTTC.

The chain links TRBV5-1 to TRBJ1-2, with D possibly matching TRBD1 (5 bases). Germline V gene data show CDR1 as SGHRS and CDR2 as YFSETQ. V lost 3 bases and J lost 8, with 20 bases in between. This CDR3 spans 15 amino acids. CDR3 in amino acids: CASSYERGEVRGYTF. For the CDR3, the DNA is TGCGCCAGCAGCTACGAACGGGGGGAGGTTCGCGGCTACACCTTC.

The chain employs TRBV5-1 and TRBJ1-4; D call uncertain. The CDR3 spans 14 residues. The V and J ends lost 0 bases and 4 bases respectively, with 7 bases between them. Germline lookup yields CDR1 SGHRS and CDR2 YFSETQ. CDR3: CASSLAFGNEKLFF. Here the CDR3 DNA reads TGCGCCAGCAGCTTGGCATTTGGTAATGAAAAACTGTTTTTT.

The chain is built from TRBV9 and TRBJ1-2, with 8 bases identical to TRBD1. Germline CDR1 SGDLS, CDR2 YYNGEE. The V and J ends lost 3 bases and 8 bases, in that order; junction bases with no gene match: 12. This CDR3 is 15 amino acids long. CDR3 in amino acids: CASSATGGAGEGYTF. The CDR3 nucleotides are TGTGCCAGCAGCGCCACAGGGGGGGCAGGAGAAGGCTACACCTTC.